This T cell receptor beta chain was recovered during a study of cytomegalovirus exposure and HLA in healthy donors (dated by TCRdb to between 2016 and 2019). For context, the study as a whole: A later analysis indicated that the roughly 120 validation repertoires were generated on the platform also employed for the roughly 720 repertoires of the first cohort. Besides the first cohort of approximately 670 subjects, a separate validation cohort made up of 120 different subjects was used. The study was designed to test whether signatures of past pathogen exposure could be identified by cataloging public T cell receptors. To predict cytomegalovirus infection status, the study brought together high-throughput TCR immunosequencing, statistical association of individual TCRs with disease status, and machine learning. Study-wide conclusions, independent of this receptor: In vitro tests confirmed that a few of the cytomegalovirus-associated TCR beta chains recognize cytomegalovirus antigens. Most TCR sequences were seen in very few donors, while some public TCRs were found in many individuals. The classifier was reported to diagnose cytomegalovirus status with high specificity and sensitivity in both the original cohort and the validation cohort. The validation cohort had no HLA typing available for a later analysis, so co-occurrence within that cohort was assessed over all 120 or so repertoires. Subsequent analysis determined that TCRs grouped into clusters in the first cohort also showed a tendency toward co-occurrence across the 90 to 150 validation repertoires, and roughly 95% of cluster scores exceeded 0. The study gave a list of over 150 TCR beta chains associated with cytomegalovirus. The authors suggested that the approach could potentially be extended to other disease states and immunological phenotypes.

For CDR1 and CDR2, the germline V gene lists MGHRA and YSYEKL. Compared with germline, V lacks 2 bases and J lacks 1 base; bases without a gene match: 4. There are 15 amino acids in the CDR3, from cysteine to phenylalanine inclusive. Solely the CDR3 DNA is kept, with 45 bases framed from the first base. Details on this clone: There is no known antigen for this receptor. Per-base quality was not reported, and no clone a single base away is much larger than it.

Separate from the roughly 700-subject first cohort, the validation cohort of around 130 subjects was the group to which the donors belonged. The method was the immunoSEQ multiplex PCR assay. The authors' analysis ran thus. A statistical classification framework was developed to diagnose cytomegalovirus status using the catalog of TCR beta chain sequences. Entries here come from immuneACCESS through TCRdb and include only in-frame sequences with V and J called. Some clones fail to appear in such tables; in the studies checked, an unresolved V gene covers under half of the shortfall, and the cause of the remainder is unknown. For V, J and clone size, that table is used; D and trimming come from the DNA. This sample gives 220,000 or so clones in total; about nine tenths of them show up just once. The top ten clonotypes cover approximately 2% of the sample.

The receptor chain draws on TRBV4-1 and TRBJ1-1, with TRBD1 matching 7 junction bases. Source material: PBMCs. This TCR came from a woman aged 18-35 years in good health and CMV-seropositive. The nucleotide sequence is TGCGCCAGCAGCCAACCGACAGGGAGGAACACTGAAGCTTTCTTT. This gives the protein CASSQPTGRNTEAFF.